This TCR beta chain was recorded in a study of T cells after yellow fever vaccination. Study-level results: The booster response re-showed most primary clones: 96% CD4, approximately 90% CD8. A minor fraction of clonotypes spanned both CD4 and CD8 compartments.

About this clonotype: Antigen specificity is unknown.

The CDR3 has 16 amino acids. Looked up from germline, CDR1 is SGHNT and CDR2 is YENEEA. V lost 5 bases to trimming and J lost 7 bases; unmatched junction nucleotides: 12. Via MiXCR, TCRdb re-called the 5' RACE reads, giving one row per CDR3 protein. The sample contains approximately 160,000 distinct CDR3 sequences, roughly a tenth of which appear only once. This sequence was found in a man younger than 35 who received the YFV17D yellow fever vaccine. This chain joins TRBV11-3 and TRBJ2-1; 9 nucleotides line up with TRBD1. This specimen consisted of CD8+ T cells sorted from PBMCs, obtained 45 days after the yellow fever booster vaccination. The CDR3 bases are TGTGCCAGCAGCCCCCGAAACAGGGGGCGCCGGAATGAGCAGTTCTTC. Encoded protein: CASSPRNRGRRNEQFF.